A single sample is the source of the 11 T cell receptor beta chains below, sequenced in a study of control samples from healthy donors and cancer patients (dated by TCRdb to the early 2020s). To prepare the library, the immunoSEQ multiplex PCR assay was applied. TCRdb re-hosts the immuneACCESS table, in-frame sequences only. Its copies lack some clones; in the studies checked, an unresolved V gene accounts for under half of them, and the cause for the rest is not known. This sample gives about 110,000 clones in total; roughly four fifths of them show up just once. Clones ranked in the top ten supply approximately 6.7% of the sample. The sample taken for sequencing was blood. Receptors were obtained from a man aged 18 to 30 in good health.

The J gene is TRBJ1-2, the V gene TRBV28; D is perhaps TRBD1 (5 bases). Germline CDR1 and CDR2: MDHEN and SYDVKM. The CDR3 has 14 residues. Trimming left V 3 bases short and J 4 bases short, with 12 bases between. CDR3: CASSLMRGSYGYTF. The CDR3 DNA is TGTGCCAGCAGTTTGATGAGGGGCAGCTATGGCTACACCTTC.

Details on this clone: Germline is not matched at one junction end, which may reflect a read error. Other nucleotide sequences in the sample specify the same CDR3. The chain uses TRBV11-2 and TRBJ1-6; the match to TRBD1 covers 8 bases. Germline V gene lookup returns CDR1 SGHAT and CDR2 FQNNGV. This CDR3 is built from 16 residues. The CDR3 reads CASSPRDRGVNSPLHF. The DNA for the CDR3 is TGTGCTAGCAGCCCCAGAGACAGGGGCGTTAATTCACCCCTCCACTTT.

This clone was observed a single time. V and J are TRBV15 and TRBJ1-2; no reliable D call. Trimming removed 0 bases from V and 8 bases from J, with 16 bases in between. Germline V CDR1 and CDR2: LNHNV, YYDKDF (reference sequence). The length of the CDR3 is 15 residues. CDR3: CATSRDYGVARGYTF. DNA for the CDR3: TGTGCCACCAGCAGAGATTATGGGGTGGCTAGAGGCTACACCTTC.

The chain has TRBV6-1 and TRBJ1-2, with D tentatively TRBD1 (5 bases). CDR1 and CDR2 from the germline V gene are MNHNS and SASEGT. Trimming removed 1 base at V and 6 bases at J, with 9 bases between. The CDR3 covers 13 residues. The CDR3 reads CASSEEQGDGYTF. The CDR3 coding sequence is TGTGCCAGCAGTGAAGAGCAGGGTGATGGCTACACCTTC.

This clone was seen once. The CDR3 loop is CASSSWAGGPPDTQYF. CDR3 DNA: TGTGCCAGCAGCTCGTGGGCGGGGGGGCCACCAGATACGCAGTATTTT. The chain combines TRBV11-2 with TRBJ2-3, with 9 bases lining up with TRBD2. This CDR3 contains 16 residues. The V segment lost 4 bases and the J segment 4 bases; nucleotides outside the gene matches: 9. Looked up from germline, CDR1 is SGHAT and CDR2 is FQNNGV.

This chain joins TRBV4-1 and TRBJ2-5; D ambiguous. V gave up 2 bases and J gave up 5 bases, with 9 bases separating them. The germline gives CDR1 MGHRA, CDR2 YSYEKL. The CDR3 length is 13 residues. The CDR3 nucleotides are TGCGCCAGCAGCCAACTTATAGGCGAGACCCAGTACTTC. Amino acids: CASSQLIGETQYF.

J is TRBJ1-1 and V is TRBV5-1; D remains unclear. The CDR3 runs 15 residues. Germline V gene data show CDR1 as SGHRS and CDR2 as YFSETQ. V was clipped by 0 bases and J by 0 bases, with 9 bases between them. The CDR3 DNA is TGCGCCAGCAGCTTGGGATTCCTCATGAACACTGAAGCTTTCTTT. Encoded protein: CASSLGFLMNTEAFF.

The V gene is TRBV3-1 (or the pseudogene TRBV3-2), the J gene TRBJ1-2; no clear D gene. The germline CDR1 and CDR2 sequences are LGHDT and YNNKEL (reference sequence). Trimming stripped 8 bases from V and 4 bases from J, with 17 bases between. CDR3 length equals 14 residues. The CDR3 region has the DNA TGTGCCAGCTCCGAGGGTTTTGGGTTCTATGGCTACACCTTC. Amino acid sequence: CASSEGFGFYGYTF.

The chain is built from TRBV5-3 and TRBJ2-1; TRBD2 matches at 8 bases. TRBV5-3 is known as an ORF, though its function is uncertain. V shed 1 base, J shed 0 bases, and the junction held 6 bases outside the gene matches. CDR3 length: 17 residues. The chain's CDR3 is CARSLRTSLYSYNEQFF. DNA for the CDR3: TGTGCCAGAAGCTTGAGGACTAGCCTATACTCCTACAATGAGCAGTTCTTC.

This rearrangement joins TRBV5-1 to TRBJ1-1, with D tentatively TRBD1 (6 bases). The CDR3 has 15 residues. Trimming took off 0 bases at V and 5 bases at J, with 14 bases between the two ends. CDR1 and CDR2 from the germline V gene are SGHRS and YFSETQ. As DNA, the CDR3 is TGCGCCAGCAGCTTGGCCAAGGGGGGTGGAACTGAAGCTTTCTTT. This codes for CASSLAKGGGTEAFF.

The chain joins TRBV12-3 or TRBV12-4 to TRBJ2-3; D is ambiguous. V was pared by 4 bases and J by 0 bases, with 5 bases between. This CDR3 has 13 amino acids. The CDR3: CASSSDSTDTQYF. CDR3 in DNA: TGTGCCAGCAGTTCGGACAGCACAGATACGCAGTATTTT.